The 3 T cell receptor beta chains in this list originate from one sample, sequenced in a study of blood T cell repertoires in COVID-19. Clones were read by immunoSEQ multiplex PCR, and TCRdb kept only the in-frame ones, dropping some. Altogether roughly 110,000 clones are present, 80% to 90% being singletons, with the ten largest covering about a fifth. The specimen was peripheral blood. The source is a human donor with acute or convalescent COVID-19. The donor label of this sample is uncertain.

V is TRBV24-1 and J is TRBJ2-1, with 10 bases lining up with TRBD2. The CDR3 is 18 amino acids. Trimming removed 8 bases from V and 8 bases from J; junction bases left unmatched: 20. Looked up from germline, CDR1 is KGHDR and CDR2 is SFDVKD. CDR3 sequence (DNA): TGTGCCACCATTCTAATTTCGGAGGCTAGCGGGGGTAAATATGAGCAGTTCTTC. Amino acids: CATILISEASGGKYEQFF.

This chain links TRBV27 with TRBJ1-2, with 9 bases fitting TRBD1. From germline, CDR1 is MNHEY and CDR2 SMNVEV (reference sequence). Trimming cost V 5 bases and J 4 bases; bases outside gene matches: 11. This CDR3 comprises 16 residues. CDR3 nucleotides: TGTGCCAGCAGTCCCAGAGGGACAGGGTACCCCTATGGCTACACCTTC. Translated, it gives CASSPRGTGYPYGYTF.

This chain uses TRBV28 with TRBJ1-1; TRBD1 is a possible D gene (6 bases). CDR1 is MDHEN, CDR2 SYDVKM, per germline. The germline V and J ends were trimmed by 3 bases and 0 bases, with 14 bases remaining between them. The CDR3 sequence is 16 residues long. This CDR3 reads CASSFSTGQMNTEAFF. DNA of the CDR3: TGTGCCAGCAGTTTCTCCACAGGACAGATGAACACTGAAGCTTTCTTT.